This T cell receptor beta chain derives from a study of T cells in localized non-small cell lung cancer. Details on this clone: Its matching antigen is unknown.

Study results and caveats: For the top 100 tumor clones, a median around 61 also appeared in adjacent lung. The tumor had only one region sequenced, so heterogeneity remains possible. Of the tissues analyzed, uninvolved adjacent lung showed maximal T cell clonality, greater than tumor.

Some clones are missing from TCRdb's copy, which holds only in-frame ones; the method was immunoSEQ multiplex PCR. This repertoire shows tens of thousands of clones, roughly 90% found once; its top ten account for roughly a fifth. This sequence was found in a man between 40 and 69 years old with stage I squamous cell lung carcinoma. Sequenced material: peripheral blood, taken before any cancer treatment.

The CDR3 coding sequence is TGTGCCAGCAGTTTTGATGCAGGGAGTGGCTACACCTTC. Its protein product is CASSFDAGSGYTF. The chain recombines TRBV27 with TRBJ1-2; tentatively, D is TRBD1 (5 bases). The CDR3 length is 13 residues. Trimming left V 3 bases short and J 7 bases short, with 12 bases between. The germline gives CDR1 MNHEY, CDR2 SMNVEV (reference sequence).